This T cell receptor (beta chain) was captured in a study of T and B cells in COVID-19 patients. Study background: Peripheral blood came from COVID-19 patients with active infection or after recovery. Recovered patients mostly had mild to moderate COVID-19 managed as outpatients. Study-level findings and limits: In COVID-19 patients, T cell receptor beta variable and joining gene use was reportedly strongly skewed.

Multiplex PCR with BIOMED2 TRB-A/B primer pools amplified TRB rearrangements. A single record per CDR3 protein comes from TCRdb applying MiXCR to the multiplex PCR reads. The sample lists thousands of distinct CDR3 sequences, roughly 24% seen once, with 60% to 80% in the top ten. TRB was amplified from around 250-500 ng of blood genomic DNA. Turning to this clonotype: Its antigen is currently unknown. A junction boundary mismatches the germline segment, possibly from a read error.

Germline V gene sequence: CDR1 WSHSY, CDR2 SAAADI. The CDR3 has 16 residues. The chain links TRBV10-2 to TRBJ1-5; 7 nucleotides match TRBD1. This TCR derives from a human donor with active COVID-19. The sequenced material came from blood. In DNA form, the CDR3 reads TGCGCCGGCAGTGAGGGAACAGGGGTTGGTGATCAGCCCCAGCATTTT. It specifies CAGSEGTGVGDQPQHF.